The present T cell receptor (beta chain) was sequenced within a study of blood T cell repertoires in COVID-19 (dated by TCRdb to the early 2020s). Describing the broader study: Collaborator samples came from the United States, Italy and Spain and covered acute and convalescent phases of COVID-19. The material from the prospective study consisted of cDNA or gDNA derived from T cells, B-cell-depleted T cells, or PBMCs. Subjects who had been exposed to COVID-19, were actively infected with it, or had recovered from it provided the deeply sampled blood TCRbeta repertoires that made up the dataset. The repertoires were released in a freely available public database meant as a resource for research on the immune response to SARS-CoV-2. The samples were drawn from two sources: the first 160 participants of the ongoing ImmuneRACE study, and 1,254 subjects contributed by 6 global collaborators. A de-identified subject ID, COVID-19 status, age in years and sex were almost always included in the sample metadata. Where HLA class I and class II types were available, the types were taken from metadata supplied by the sample provider, not from assay-based typing. The paper as a whole reports these results and caveats: The amount of clinical and demographic metadata varied by source and participant and was provided uncurated.

The CDR3 measures 14 amino acids from cysteine to phenylalanine. The only DNA kept is the CDR3, 42 bases in frame from the first base. The CDR1 and CDR2 encoded by the germline V gene are KGHSH and LQKENI. V is clipped by 0 bases and J by 5 bases, and the sequence between their germline boundaries is 8 bases long. In the prospective study, participants were about 18 to 100 years old, resided in 24 geographic areas of the United States, and were enrolled through a virtual design. Cohort assignment in the prospective study relied on participant-reported clinical history from a screening survey and a study questionnaire. ImmuneRACE Cohort 3 recovered participants were defined by two consecutive negative NP/OP PCR tests, healthcare professional clearance, or symptom resolution. In the prospective study, whole blood, serum and a nasopharyngeal or oropharyngeal swab were collected from each participant by mobile phlebotomists. Over a roughly 2-month period, participants in the prospective study had the option of providing additional blood draws and questionnaires. Prospective study blood samples were shipped either frozen or at room temperature before DNA extraction.

TCRbeta CDR3 regions were amplified from genomic DNA using the immunoSEQ Assay, a bias-controlled multiplex PCR. Turning to the authors' computational methods: Nucleated cell counts per sample were estimated from amplification of reference gene primers within the assay. Sequence reads were collapsed and filtered to measure the absolute abundance of every unique TCRbeta CDR3 rearrangement. For each sample, productive Simpson clonality was calculated by taking the square root of Simpson's diversity index across productive rearrangements. TCRdb holds this immuneACCESS table with in-frame rearrangements only. Some clones are missing; in checked studies, unresolved V genes explain under half, and the rest has no known cause. For V, J and clone size, that table is used; D and trimming come from the DNA. The sample records a few hundred thousand clones, roughly 84% of which are singletons. The ten largest clones represent almost 3% of the sample.

This clone was observed a single time. It has no known antigen specificity. No per-base quality is available; no much larger clone lies one base away. The specimen was PBMCs or T cells enriched from blood (not recorded which). The receptor comes from a woman in her thirties who had recovered from COVID-19. The chain uses TRBV18 and TRBJ1-3; matching of 6 bases hints at TRBD1 as the D gene. The CDR3 region has the sequence CASSPPTGRNTIYF. Here is the DNA: TGTGCCAGCTCACCACCGACAGGTAGAAACACCATATATTTT.